Here is one T cell receptor (beta chain) with its context. The data are from a study of control samples from healthy donors and cancer patients. Using immunoSEQ multiplex PCR, the repertoire was profiled, and TCRdb retains in-frame clones only, with some absent. The sample records around 2,200 clones, less than 98% being singletons. Germline V gene data show CDR1 as SGDLS and CDR2 as YYNGEE. CDR3 length: 14 residues. V dropped 0 bases and J dropped 8 bases, with 12 bases sitting between them. This chain links TRBV9 with TRBJ2-1, with D uncertain. This TCR derives from a man between 65 and 79 years old with head and neck cancer. The specimen sequenced was PBMCs. CDR3 sequence: CASSVGMGYDEQFF. For the CDR3, the DNA is TGTGCCAGCAGCGTAGGAATGGGTTATGATGAGCAGTTCTTC.